This passage covers 8 T cell receptor beta chains from one sample sequenced in a study of blood T cell repertoires in COVID-19. The assay was immunoSEQ multiplex PCR, and TCRdb's table has in-frame clones only and misses some. The repertoire has 490,000 or so clones, approximately 86% of them found once; the top ten carry under 9.5%. Specimen: PBMCs or T cells enriched from blood (not recorded which). These receptor sequences come from a woman aged 55-70 years who had recovered from COVID-19.

V gene TRBV5-6 combines with J gene TRBJ2-3; 9 bases map to TRBD1. This CDR3 is 15 amino acids long. Germline V gives CDR1 SGHDT, CDR2 YYEEEE. Germline trimming cut 3 bases from V and 0 bases from J; bases unmatched to any gene: 2. The CDR3 here is CASSSTGGSTDTQYF. In nucleotides, the CDR3 is TGTGCCAGCAGCTCAACAGGGGGCAGCACAGATACGCAGTATTTT.

V is TRBV2 and J is TRBJ2-2; TRBD2 agrees at 9 bases. From germline, CDR1 is SNHLY and CDR2 FYNNEI. Trimming took 4 bases from V and 2 from J; bases not matched to a gene: 2. This CDR3 comprises 15 residues. CDR3 amino acids: CASSGLAANTGELFF. The CDR3 coding sequence is TGTGCCAGCAGTGGACTAGCGGCCAACACCGGGGAGCTGTTTTTT.

The chain employs TRBV6-5 and TRBJ1-6; D possibly corresponds to TRBD1 (5 bases). CDR1 is MNHEY and CDR2 is SVGAGI in the germline V gene. This CDR3 has 14 residues. Deletions cut 2 bases from V and 6 bases from J, with 8 bases between. The CDR3 region is CASSYGGGNSPLHF. In nucleotides, the CDR3 is TGTGCCAGCAGTTACGGGGGGGGTAATTCACCCCTCCACTTT.

The gene calls are TRBV6-5 and TRBJ1-3; D not certain. This CDR3 region has 13 residues. V lost 9 bases, J lost 0 bases, and 9 bases lay in between. Germline V gives CDR1 MNHEY, CDR2 SVGAGI. CDR3 DNA sequence: TGTGCCAGTTTTGGGAGCTCTGGAAACACCATATATTTT. Its protein product is CASFGSSGNTIYF.

This chain links TRBV7-9 with TRBJ2-5; a weak D match, TRBD2 (6 bases). The V end lost 1 base, the J end lost 9 bases, and 15 bases lay between the germline ends. Germline values: CDR1 SEHNR, CDR2 FQNEAQ (reference sequence). The CDR3 covers 14 residues. This CDR3 reads CASSLGRGLGAQYF. The CDR3 DNA follows: TGTGCCAGCAGCTTAGGGAGGGGCCTAGGGGCCCAGTACTTC.

The rearrangement links TRBV11-3 to TRBJ2-1; TRBD2 matches 8 bases. Trimming at V came to 5 bases and at J to 1 base, leaving 7 bases not matched to a gene. Germline V gives CDR1 SGHNT, CDR2 YENEEA. CDR3 length: 16 residues. The CDR3 DNA is TGTGCCAGCAGCCCGGGGGGGCGGACGTCCTACAATGAGCAGTTCTTC. Translated: CASSPGGRTSYNEQFF.

The chain recombines TRBV12-3 or TRBV12-4 with TRBJ2-7, with a possible D match to TRBD2 (5 bases). With 2 bases removed from V and 6 bases from J, the gap between germline ends came to 8 bases. The CDR3 contains 12 residues. Here the CDR3 reads CASSLSGSEQYV. CDR3 in DNA: TGTGCCAGCAGTTTATCTGGGAGCGAGCAGTACGTC.

V and J are TRBV6-5 and TRBJ2-4, with D perhaps matching TRBD1 (5 bases). CDR3 length equals 16 residues. Germline CDR1 is MNHEY and CDR2 is SVGAGI. The V end lost 0 bases, the J end lost 0 bases, and 9 bases lay between the germline ends. CDR3 bases: TGTGCCAGCAGTTACTCGACAGAGTTAGCCAAAAACATTCAGTACTTC. Its translation is CASSYSTELAKNIQYF.